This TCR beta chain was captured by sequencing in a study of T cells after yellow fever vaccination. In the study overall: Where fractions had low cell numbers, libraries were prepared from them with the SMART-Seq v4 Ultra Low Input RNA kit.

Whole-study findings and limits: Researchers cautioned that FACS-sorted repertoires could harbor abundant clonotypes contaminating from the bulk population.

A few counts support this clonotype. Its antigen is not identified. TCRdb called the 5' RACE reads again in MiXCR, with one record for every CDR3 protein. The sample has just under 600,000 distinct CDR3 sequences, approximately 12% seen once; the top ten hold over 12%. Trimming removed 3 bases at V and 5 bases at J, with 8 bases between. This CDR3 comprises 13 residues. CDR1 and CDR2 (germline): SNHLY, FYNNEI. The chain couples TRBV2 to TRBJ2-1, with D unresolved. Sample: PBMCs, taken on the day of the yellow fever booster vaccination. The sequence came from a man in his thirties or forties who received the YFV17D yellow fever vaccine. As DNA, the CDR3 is TGTGCCAGCAGTGACCTAGTTGACAATGAGCAGTTCTTC. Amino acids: CASSDLVDNEQFF.